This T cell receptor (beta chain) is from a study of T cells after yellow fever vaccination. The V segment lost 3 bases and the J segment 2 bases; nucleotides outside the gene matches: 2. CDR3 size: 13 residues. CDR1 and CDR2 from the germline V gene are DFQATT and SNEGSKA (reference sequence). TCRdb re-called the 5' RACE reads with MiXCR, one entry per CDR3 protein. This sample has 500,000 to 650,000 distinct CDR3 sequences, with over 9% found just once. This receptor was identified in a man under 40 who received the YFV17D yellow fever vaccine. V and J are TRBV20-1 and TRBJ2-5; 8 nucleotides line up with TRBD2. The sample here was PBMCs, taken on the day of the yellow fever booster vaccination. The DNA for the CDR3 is TGCAGTGCTAGTACGGGAGGGCAAGAGACCCAGTACTTC. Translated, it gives CSASTGGQETQYF.